The 7 T cell receptor beta chains below were found in one sample sequenced in a study of TIL therapy for anti-PD-1-resistant metastatic lung cancer. The time point was: pre-treatment sample, taken before nivolumab and TIL therapy. Most excised metastases sampled were pleural nodules or supraclavicular lymph nodes. The immunoSEQ assay was v3. The data were produced by immunoSEQ multiplex PCR, yet TCRdb's version contains in-frame clones alone and is incomplete. The top ten hold around 9.9% of the sample, which has 95,000 or so clones, approximately 65% seen once. This material consisted of tumor tissue, taken at baseline. The receptors were gathered from a person aged 30 to 80 with non-small cell lung cancer.

This chain links TRBV25-1 with TRBJ1-4; unclear D gene. Trimming removed 2 bases at V and 5 bases at J, with 9 bases between. CDR3 length: 14 amino acids. CDR1 and CDR2 from the germline V gene are MGHDK and SYGVNS. The DNA for the CDR3 is TGTGCCAGCAGTGAAACTTTAGAGAATGAAAAACTGTTTTTT. Its protein product is CASSETLENEKLFF.

CDR3 DNA sequence: TGTGCCAGCAGTGACGGGGGCACAGGTTCAGATACGCAGTATTTT. This encodes CASSDGGTGSDTQYF. The J gene is TRBJ2-3, the V gene TRBV6-4; tentative D call: TRBD1 (6 bases). With 2 bases removed from V and 4 bases from J, the gap between germline ends came to 13 bases. The CDR3 sequence is 15 residues long. Germline CDR1 and CDR2: MRHNA and SNTAGT.

This rearrangement joins TRBV9 to TRBJ2-3; D perhaps matches TRBD2 (5 bases). CDR1 and CDR2 from the germline V gene are SGDLS and YYNGEE. V gave up 3 bases and J gave up 6 bases, with 14 bases separating them. This CDR3 comprises 14 residues. DNA for the CDR3: TGTGCCAGCAGCGGAATAGTAGCGAAGGATACGCAGTATTTT. Translation gives CASSGIVAKDTQYF.

This chain joins TRBV9 and TRBJ2-3, with 9 bases that match TRBD1. CDR3 length: 16 amino acids. Trimming took 4 bases from V and 0 from J; bases not matched to a gene: 6. Germline CDR1 and CDR2: SGDLS and YYNGEE. The CDR3: CASSPRDRASTDTQYF. The DNA for the CDR3 is TGTGCCAGCAGCCCCAGGGACAGGGCTAGCACAGATACGCAGTATTTT. Combining the CDR3 with reference TRBV9 and TRBJ2-3 gives the whole variable domain DSGVTQTPKHLITATGQRVTLRCSPRSGDLSVYWYQQSLDQGLQFLIQYYNGEERAKGNILERFSAQQFPDLHSELNLSSLELGDSALYFCASSPRDRASTDTQYFGPGTRLTVL.

The chain combines TRBV7-2 with TRBJ2-5; the match to TRBD2 covers 11 bases. With V trimmed by 3 bases and J by 7 bases, 10 bases remained unmatched. Per germline, CDR1 SGHTA and CDR2 FQGNSA. The CDR3 runs 16 residues. The DNA for the CDR3 is TGTGCCAGCAGCTTGGCTAGCGGGGGGAGCGGGGGGACCCAGTACTTC. It is translated as CASSLASGGSGGTQYF.

The gene calls are TRBV4-1 and TRBJ2-1, with 7 nucleotides matching TRBD2. Germline CDR1 is MGHRA and CDR2 is YSYEKL. The CDR3 is 17 residues long. V lost 0 bases to trimming and J lost 4 bases; unmatched junction nucleotides: 9. This CDR3 is CASSQDLSAGPYNEQFF. In DNA form, the CDR3 reads TGCGCCAGCAGCCAAGACCTCTCAGCGGGACCTTACAATGAGCAGTTCTTC.

The sample holds a few counts of this clone. The chain carries TRBV2 and TRBJ2-2, with D hard to call. The CDR3 sequence is 15 residues long. Between the trimmed V and J ends, which lost 11 bases and 0 bases, there was a span of 16 bases. The germline CDR1 and CDR2 sequences are SNHLY and FYNNEI. The CDR3 loop is CACNPTFANTGELFF. CDR3 coding DNA: TGTGCCTGCAACCCGACATTCGCGAACACCGGGGAGCTGTTTTTT.